This T cell receptor (beta chain) stems from a study of OX40 agonist ivuxolimab in advanced cancers. Study findings and constraints: Relative to CD4+ cells, CD8+ T cells on average had more expanded clones.

CDR3 size: 15 residues. Trimming removed 0 bases at V and 6 bases at J, with 17 bases between. CDR1 is GTSNPN and CDR2 is SVGIG in the germline V gene (reference sequence). On this clone itself: The antigen is not known.

Repertoires were generated with immunoSEQ multiplex PCR, while TCRdb's copy carries only in-frame clones and drops some. The sample lists tens of thousands of clones, approximately 91% occurring once. The chain links TRBV30 to TRBJ1-2; D remains ambiguous. The sample was CD4+ or CD8+ T cells sorted from blood, taken in a trial of the OX40 agonist ivuxolimab. The sequence came from an adult with an advanced solid tumor such as melanoma, head and neck, liver or kidney cancer. As DNA, the CDR3 is TGTGCCTGGAGTGTAGTCCCCGGATCTGAGGATGGCTACACCTTC. Protein sequence: CAWSVVPGSEDGYTF.